The 22 T cell receptor beta chains given below trace back to one sample, sequenced in a study of spatial heterogeneity in lung cancer. Time point: blood at routine non-recurrence follow-up after resection. TCRdb analysed the 5' RACE reads with MiXCR anew, one entry per CDR3 protein. Of under 20,000 distinct CDR3 sequences in the sample, approximately 9.1% are singletons; the top ten hold about 40%. Source: PBMCs, taken at follow-up. The receptors here all came from a female donor with early-stage non-small cell lung cancer.

This clonotype was counted many times. The gene calls are TRBV7-9 and TRBJ1-4, with D possibly being TRBD1 (5 bases). This CDR3 has 14 amino acids. Germline CDR1 is SEHNR and CDR2 is FQNEAQ (reference sequence). The V and J ends lost 0 bases and 8 bases respectively, with 10 bases between them. Here the CDR3 reads CASSLATAGEKLFF. DNA of the CDR3: TGTGCCAGCAGCTTAGCGACAGCGGGGGAAAAACTGTTTTTT.

There are a few counts of this clonotype. The chain employs TRBV7-9 and TRBJ2-1; D is possibly TRBD1 (5 bases). The CDR3 runs 14 residues. Trimming stripped 1 base from V and 3 bases from J, with 7 bases between. Germline CDR1 and CDR2: SEHNR and FQNEAQ (reference sequence). CDR3 protein: CASSLVGDYNEQFF. In nucleotides, the CDR3 is TGTGCCAGCAGCTTAGTAGGGGACTACAATGAGCAGTTCTTC.

This clonotype has at least ten counts. The chain combines TRBV7-9 with TRBJ1-2; perhaps TRBD1 as D (6 bases). CDR1 is SEHNR, CDR2 FQNEAQ, per germline (reference sequence). The V end was cut by 7 bases, the J end by 8 bases, with 20 bases between. The CDR3 is made up of 14 amino acids. The CDR3 sequence is CASTQEAGVGGYTF. CDR3 coding DNA: TGTGCCAGCACCCAGGAAGCAGGGGTCGGGGGCTACACCTTC.

This clonotype has at least ten counts. The V gene is TRBV19, the J gene TRBJ2-6; the D gene is possibly TRBD1 (5 bases). CDR1 is LNHDA, CDR2 SQIVND, per germline (reference sequence). V was shortened by 3 bases and J by 4 bases, with 13 bases between the two germline ends. The CDR3 spans 16 residues. CDR3: CASSIDPGLGANVLTF. CDR3 bases: TGTGCCAGTAGTATCGACCCAGGGTTAGGGGCCAACGTCCTGACTTTC.

This clonotype was seen repeatedly, ten times or more. CDR3 loop: CASSAAGTGIYEQYF. In DNA form, the CDR3 reads TGTGCCAGCAGCGCCGCCGGGACAGGGATTTACGAGCAGTACTTC. The genes are TRBV7-2 and TRBJ2-7; TRBD1 matches 9 bases. Germline V lookup: CDR1 SGHTA, CDR2 FQGNSA. The CDR3 loop spans 15 amino acids. V was clipped by 5 bases and J by 4 bases; unmatched bases: 9.

The chain is built from TRBV29-1 and TRBJ2-2; TRBD1 is a possible D gene (5 bases). The CDR3 has 11 residues. V was cut by 6 bases and J by 7 bases, with 9 bases left in between. CDR1 is SQVTM, CDR2 ANQGSEA, per germline. Written as DNA, the CDR3 is TGCAGCGTCAGGGAATTCGGGGAGCTGTTTTTT. Residues: CSVREFGELFF.

The chain combines TRBV29-1 with TRBJ1-1, with TRBD1 as a possible D gene (6 bases). In germline, CDR1 is SQVTM, CDR2 ANQGSEA. CDR3 size: 15 residues. The V gene lost 5 bases and the J gene lost 2 bases, with 18 bases spanning the gap. The CDR3 sequence is CSVPSATGVNTEAFF. For the CDR3, the DNA is TGCAGCGTTCCGTCCGCGACAGGCGTTAACACTGAAGCTTTCTTT.

This clonotype was seen many times. The rearrangement joins TRBV7-2 to TRBJ2-7, with D perhaps matching TRBD2 (8 bases). Germline assignment: CDR1 SGHTA and CDR2 FQGNSA. V was pared by 8 bases and J by 5 bases, with 25 bases between. CDR3 length equals 16 residues. The CDR3: CASRPPGGLVSHEQYF. CDR3 coding DNA: TGTGCCAGCCGACCACCAGGGGGACTAGTGAGCCACGAGCAGTACTTC.

This clonotype was detected ten times or more. This chain connects TRBV12-3 or TRBV12-4 to TRBJ2-2; the D gene is possibly TRBD1 (7 bases). The CDR3 length is 15 residues. V dropped 5 bases and J dropped 3 bases, with 13 bases sitting between them. CDR3: CASSGGGAYTGELFF. The CDR3 bases are TGTGCCAGCAGTGGAGGGGGCGCCTACACCGGGGAGCTGTTTTTT.

This clonotype was seen repeatedly, ten times or more. The chain uses TRBV6-1 and TRBJ2-7; D uncertain. Trimming removed 0 bases from V and 2 bases from J, with 17 bases in between. This CDR3 is built from 17 residues. Germline CDR1 MNHNS, CDR2 SASEGT. DNA for the CDR3: TGTGCCAGCAGTGAAGCGTCGGACCCTGGAGCCCCCTACGAGCAGTACTTC. Translated: CASSEASDPGAPYEQYF.

The table lists this clonotype with many counts. The chain links TRBV10-3 to TRBJ2-7; tentatively, D is TRBD1 (5 bases). V was shortened by 3 bases and J by 1 base, with 13 bases between the two germline ends. CDR1 is ENHRY, CDR2 SYGVKD, per germline. The CDR3 runs 15 residues. The DNA of the CDR3 is TGTGCCATCAGTGACCCACAGGTTGTTTCCTACGAGCAGTACTTC. It yields the protein CAISDPQVVSYEQYF.

The chain combines TRBV24-1 with TRBJ2-1, with 7 bases that match TRBD1. The CDR3 has 19 residues. Trimming took 3 bases from V and 0 from J; bases not matched to a gene: 13. CDR1 is KGHDR, CDR2 SFDVKD, per germline. This CDR3 is CATSDPSGTEISSYNEQFF. The CDR3 nucleotides are TGTGCCACCAGTGATCCCTCGGGGACAGAAATTAGCTCCTACAATGAGCAGTTCTTC.

The gene calls are TRBV7-2 and TRBJ2-7; D not resolved. CDR3 length equals 13 residues. Germline CDR1 reads SGHTA; CDR2 reads FQGNSA. The V gene lost 1 base and the J gene lost 4 bases, with 8 bases spanning the gap. The CDR3 DNA is TGTGCCAGCAGCTTAGGGGTAAGGTACGAGCAGTACTTC. Its protein is CASSLGVRYEQYF.

Many counts were recorded for this clonotype. The chain employs TRBV7-2 and TRBJ1-4; 10 bases match TRBD1. Germline CDR1 is SGHTA and CDR2 is FQGNSA. The CDR3 length is 14 residues. With V trimmed by 5 bases and J by 12 bases, 9 bases remained unmatched. The CDR3 DNA reads TGTGCCAGCAGCCCGGGACAGGGGTTCAATGAACTGTTTTTT. Translating gives CASSPGQGFNELFF.

The J gene is TRBJ1-5, the V gene TRBV9; the D is unclear. CDR3 length: 13 amino acids. The V end lost 0 bases, the J end lost 6 bases, and 7 bases lay between the germline ends. Germline assignment: CDR1 SGDLS and CDR2 YYNGEE. This chain's CDR3 is CASSVDEAQPQHF. CDR3 nucleotides: TGTGCCAGCAGCGTAGACGAAGCTCAGCCCCAGCATTTT.

This clonotype was observed many times. The chain employs TRBV7-8 and TRBJ1-1, with D tentatively TRBD1 (5 bases). The V gene lost 7 bases and the J gene lost 6 bases, with 21 bases spanning the gap. Germline lookup yields CDR1 SGHVS and CDR2 FQNEAQ. The CDR3 runs to 15 residues. The CDR3: CASTPRDGEGAEAFF. CDR3 bases: TGTGCCAGCACCCCGCGGGACGGAGAGGGCGCTGAAGCTTTCTTT.

The rearrangement uses TRBV7-6 and TRBJ2-5; TRBD1 agrees at 7 bases. Per the germline V gene, CDR1 is SGHVS and CDR2 is FNYEAQ. CDR3 length: 13 amino acids. V trimming: 5 bases; J trimming: 2 bases; junction bases outside the gene matches: 2. Here the CDR3 reads CASSKDRQETQYF. The CDR3 DNA reads as TGTGCCAGCAGCAAGGACAGGCAAGAGACCCAGTACTTC.

This clonotype was detected many times. The V call is TRBV12-3 or TRBV12-4, the J call TRBJ1-5; D gene uncertain. With 3 bases removed from V and 2 bases from J, the gap between germline ends came to 11 bases. The CDR3 has 15 residues. The CDR3 here is CASSFGSVGNQPQHF. CDR3 nucleotide sequence: TGTGCCAGCAGTTTTGGTTCAGTTGGCAATCAGCCCCAGCATTTT.

This clonotype appeared a few times. V gene TRBV7-2 combines with J gene TRBJ2-1; the match to TRBD2 covers 12 bases. Per germline, CDR1 SGHTA and CDR2 FQGNSA. CDR3 size: 16 residues. The J segment lost 9 bases and the V segment lost 5 bases, leaving 11 bases of the junction unmatched. CDR3 protein: CASSQNRLAGVSEQFF. The CDR3 DNA sequence: TGTGCCAGCAGCCAAAACCGACTAGCGGGGGTTAGTGAGCAGTTCTTC.

This clonotype has ten or more counts. The chain carries TRBV19 and TRBJ2-1; possibly TRBD2 for D (6 bases). Trimming left V 3 bases short and J 12 bases short, with 15 bases between. The CDR3 is 13 amino acids. Germline V CDR1 and CDR2: LNHDA, SQIVND (reference sequence). The CDR3 DNA is TGTGCCAGTAGTATTGGCGGGACCCCTCGGCAGTTCTTC. It codes for CASSIGGTPRQFF.

J is TRBJ2-5 and V is TRBV6-6, with D unresolved. The V gene lost 6 bases and the J gene lost 5 bases, with 10 bases spanning the gap. Germline CDR1 reads MNHNY; CDR2 reads SVGAGI (reference sequence). The CDR3 sequence is 12 residues long. The CDR3 region is CASSRLGETQYF. In DNA, the CDR3 is TGTGCCAGCAGCCGGCTGGGGGAGACCCAGTACTTC.

Concerning this clonotype itself: Being one base from a much bigger clone, this may be a read error. The rearrangement uses TRBV21-1 and TRBJ2-7. TRBV21-1 is assigned pseudogene status. The CDR3 is made up of 14 amino acids. The DNA of the CDR3 is TGTGTCAGTAAGACTGTGCTACCAGATTACGAGCAGTACTTC. This codes for CVSKTVLPDYEQYF.